The following is a TCR beta chain sequence with its context. Its cognate antigen is unknown. CDR1 is MNHEY and CDR2 is SVGAGI in the germline V gene. This CDR3 spans 17 amino acids. V shed 2 bases, J shed 0 bases, and the junction held 4 bases outside the gene matches. The data belong to a study of T cells in Graves' hyperthyroidism and ophthalmopathy. Broader study findings: Classification by a 13 V-J model distinguished ophthalmopathy from stable hyperthyroidism. Ophthalmopathy prediction by the model preceded onset by a median approximately 6.9 months.

There were TCR beta CDR3 regions amplified from RNA transcripts. First-round RT-PCR of the TCR CDR3 relied on the HTBI primer set. Via MiXCR, TCRdb re-called the multiplex PCR reads, giving one row per CDR3 protein. The profile shows 500,000 to 800,000 distinct CDR3 sequences, nearly 45% of them singletons. Those patients with uncontrolled infection, other autoimmune disease, pregnancy or lactation were excluded. The TCR sequence derives from an adult man with Graves' disease, either hyperthyroidism or ophthalmopathy (not recorded which). The sample comprised peripheral blood or thyroid tissue (not recorded which). This chain uses TRBV6-5 with TRBJ2-6; 7 bases agree with TRBD1. The CDR3: CASSYTTGNSGANVLTF. CDR3 DNA sequence: TGTGCCAGCAGTTACACGACAGGGAACTCTGGGGCCAACGTCCTGACTTTC.